This T cell receptor (beta chain) was identified during a study of blood T cells in healthy people across ages. This clonotype has a single count. At one boundary the junction diverges from the germline segment, which might be a read error. Germline values: CDR1 SNHLY, CDR2 FYNNEI. The CDR3 has 13 amino acids. Through a sample-barcoded 5' primer and a J-beta primer mix, a second PCR was run for about 6 to 11 cycles. TCRdb independently ran MiXCR on the 5' RACE reads; one entry per CDR3 protein. The sample lists some 1.1 million distinct CDR3 sequences, approximately 38% occurring once. The sequence was obtained from a man in his late teens or twenties in good health. The material sequenced was blood. The V and J genes are TRBV2 and TRBJ2-1; TRBD2 matches 7 bases. DNA of the CDR3: TGTGCCGGCAGTGAAGGTGTGGTAGCGGGCGAGTTCTTC. Amino acids: CAGSEGVVAGEFF. The variable domain in full, completed from reference TRBV2 and TRBJ2-1, reads EPEVTQTPSHQVTQMGQEVILRCVPISNHLYFYWYRQILGQKVEFLVSFYNNEISEKSEIFDDQFSVERPDGSNFTLKIRSTKLEDSAMYFCAGSEGVVAGEFFGPGTRLTVL.